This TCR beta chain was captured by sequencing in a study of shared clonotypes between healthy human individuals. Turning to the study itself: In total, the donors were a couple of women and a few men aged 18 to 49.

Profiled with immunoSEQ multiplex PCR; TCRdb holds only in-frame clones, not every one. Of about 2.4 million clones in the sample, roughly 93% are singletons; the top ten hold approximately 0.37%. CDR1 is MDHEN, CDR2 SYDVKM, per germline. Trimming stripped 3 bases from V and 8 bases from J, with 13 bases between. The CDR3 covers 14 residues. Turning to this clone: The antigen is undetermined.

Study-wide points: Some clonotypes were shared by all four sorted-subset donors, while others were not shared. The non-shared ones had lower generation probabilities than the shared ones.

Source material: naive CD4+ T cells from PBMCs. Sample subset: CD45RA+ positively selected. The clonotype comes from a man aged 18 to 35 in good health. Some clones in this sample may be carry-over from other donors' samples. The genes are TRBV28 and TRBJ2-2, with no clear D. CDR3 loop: CASSFYPIPGELFF. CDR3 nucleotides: TGTGCCAGCAGTTTTTACCCGATCCCGGGGGAGCTGTTTTTT.